This TCR beta chain derives from a study of circulating and synovial CD4+ cells in juvenile arthritis. Points from the study as a whole: Diversity here was lower than in bulk blood CD4 cells. Bulk blood CD4 samples held at least an order of magnitude more or fewer genomes than CPL.

TCRdb's copy holds only in-frame clones and misses some; the assay was immunoSEQ multiplex PCR. The repertoire has around 32,000 clones, 93% of them found once; the top ten carry 2.5% to 3%. The CDR3 has 14 amino acids. CDR1 SEHNR and CDR2 FQNEAQ come from the germline V gene (reference sequence). V was clipped by 0 bases and J by 6 bases, with 9 bases between them. Details on this clone: The target antigen is unknown.

Source material: CD4+ T cells from blood. The V gene is TRBV7-9, the J gene TRBJ1-5, with a tentative D call TRBD1 (5 bases). This receptor was identified in a human donor with juvenile idiopathic arthritis. DNA of the CDR3: TGTGCCAGCAGCTTAGCGGCAGGGCTTCAGCCCCAGCATTTT. Amino acid sequence: CASSLAAGLQPQHF.